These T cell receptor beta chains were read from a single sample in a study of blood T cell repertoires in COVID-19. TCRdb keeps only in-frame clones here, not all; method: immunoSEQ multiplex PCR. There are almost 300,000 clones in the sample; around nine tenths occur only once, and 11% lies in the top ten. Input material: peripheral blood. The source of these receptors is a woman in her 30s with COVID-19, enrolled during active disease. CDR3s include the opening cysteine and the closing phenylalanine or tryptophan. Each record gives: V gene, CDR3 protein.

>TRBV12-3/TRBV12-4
CASSLQTSALHF
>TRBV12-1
CASSPMARGSKRTQYF
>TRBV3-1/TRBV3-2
CASSQSGGPSDTQYF
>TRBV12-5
CASGLLGGFYNEQFF
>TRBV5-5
CASSLEHNSPLHF
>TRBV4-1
CASSQDWAGMNTEAFF
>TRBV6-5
CASSRPGLSVSYTF
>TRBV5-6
CASSPSDIMNTEAFF
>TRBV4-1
CASSQDESLYEQYF
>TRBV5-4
CASSLGQGRTDTQYF
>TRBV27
CASSFGGDYNEQFF
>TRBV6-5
CATGQGLSENIQYF
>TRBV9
CASSAGQVYNSPLHF
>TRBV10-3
CAIRQGLAGQVETQYF
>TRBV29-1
CSVLTRGRYEQYF
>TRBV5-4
CASSLGTGLMNTEAFF
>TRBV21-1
CASSRYGLYGQYF
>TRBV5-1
CASSLEAPSSYEQYF
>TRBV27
CASSLLAGGNEQFF
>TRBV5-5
CASSGWGPETQYF
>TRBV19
CASSIRGGVGELFF
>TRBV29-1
CSGVKGDYEQYF
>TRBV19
CASQTGAAYNSPLHF
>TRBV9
CASSVGGPETQYF
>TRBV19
CASRRGGSGANVLTF
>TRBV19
CASSKDRAKPQHF
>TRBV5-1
CASGPSGGGETQYF
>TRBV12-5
CASGPGLAGSTDTQYF
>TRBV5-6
CASSFPRTGHLYGYTF
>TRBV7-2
CASSLASVDQPQHF
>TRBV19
CASATGGQPQHF
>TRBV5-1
CASSYPPDSADGDEQYF
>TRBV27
CASSSRGFSQPQHF
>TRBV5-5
CASSLVRARETQYF
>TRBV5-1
CASSGGEILGDGYTF